A single sample gave rise to the 5 T cell receptor beta chains below, sequenced in a study of blood T cells in healthy people across ages. Alongside a J-beta primer mix, a sample-barcoded 5' primer served in a second PCR lasting about 7 to 11 cycles. TCRdb analysed the 5' RACE reads with MiXCR anew, one entry per CDR3 protein. This sample has roughly 2 million distinct CDR3 sequences, with just under 50% found just once. Material: blood. Receptor source: a middle-aged woman in good health.

The table lists this clonotype with many counts. The genes are TRBV20-1 and TRBJ2-3; perhaps TRBD2 as D (6 bases). V was clipped by 6 bases and J by 0 bases, with 13 bases between them. Germline CDR1 and CDR2: DFQATT and SNEGSKA (reference sequence). The CDR3 totals 14 residues. CDR3 loop: CSARAGSSTDTQYF. DNA of the CDR3: TGCAGTGCCCGAGCGGGTTCGAGCACAGATACGCAGTATTTT.

The CDR3 nucleotides read TGTGCCAGCAAGATAGGGAACAGCAATCAGCCCCAGCATTTT. Protein: CASKIGNSNQPQHF. The gene calls are TRBV28 and TRBJ1-5; D is ambiguous. Germline CDR1 reads MDHEN; CDR2 reads SYDVKM. CDR3 size: 14 residues. The V end lost 7 bases, the J end lost 1 base, and 11 bases lay between the germline ends.

J is TRBJ2-3 and V is TRBV7-9; TRBD1 matches 8 bases. After removal of 1 base from V and 4 bases from J, the junction contained 10 bases not matched to a gene. The CDR3 covers 17 residues. Germline assignment: CDR1 SEHNR and CDR2 FQNEAQ (reference sequence). CDR3 amino acids: CASSLVAGGAVPDTQYF. CDR3 in DNA: TGTGCCAGCAGCTTAGTCGCAGGGGGCGCAGTTCCAGATACGCAGTATTTT.

At least ten counts were recorded for this clonotype. The chain recombines TRBV7-2 with TRBJ2-5; D is uncertain. Trimming removed 5 bases from V and 5 bases from J, with 12 bases in between. This CDR3 comprises 13 residues. The V gene's germline CDR1 is SGHTA and CDR2 FQGNSA. The CDR3 DNA reads as TGTGCCAGCAGCCCCCCCTCTAGTGAGACCCAGTACTTC. It is translated as CASSPPSSETQYF.

This clonotype was detected only once. V usage is TRBV5-1 and J usage is TRBJ2-1, with D perhaps matching TRBD2 (6 bases). Germline V lookup: CDR1 SGHRS, CDR2 YFSETQ. The CDR3 has 13 amino acids. Trimming removed 5 bases from V and 8 bases from J, with 14 bases in between. The CDR3 DNA follows: TGCGCCAGCAGGGTTGGACTATACGATGAGCAGTTCTTC. Its protein is CASRVGLYDEQFF.